These 30 T cell receptor beta chains were all obtained from the same sample, sequenced in a study of cytomegalovirus exposure and HLA in healthy donors (dated by TCRdb to the late 2010s). Libraries were constructed by the immunoSEQ multiplex PCR assay. The multiplex PCR relied on a mix of 60 forward primers for TCR Vbeta segments and 13 reverse primers for TCR Jbeta segments. TCRdb obtained this table from immuneACCESS and retained in-frame rearrangements with V and J assigned. These tables miss some clones; where compared with another copy, unresolved V genes account for less than half of the shortfall, and the remainder is unexplained. Across this sample there are 150,000 to 200,000 clones, with less than 85% seen only once. The ten most abundant clones make up 5% to 7% of the sample. Sequencing was carried out using PBMCs. The receptors were gathered from a man aged 40-49 years in good health and CMV-seronegative.

The chain couples TRBV7-2 to TRBJ2-1, with a weak D call TRBD2 (6 bases). Germline V gives CDR1 SGHTA, CDR2 FQGNSA. The CDR3 covers 14 residues. The V end was cut by 1 base, the J end by 5 bases, with 9 bases between. CDR3 amino acids: CASSLGPGDNEQFF. The CDR3 region has the DNA TGTGCCAGCAGCTTAGGGCCGGGAGACAATGAGCAGTTCTTC.

As regards this clone: The junction shows a germline mismatch at one end, possibly a read error. V usage is TRBV4-3 and J usage is TRBJ1-2; TRBD1 matches at 7 bases. CDR3 length: 11 amino acids. Germline CDR1 and CDR2: LGHNA and YSLEER. CDR3 residues: CASSHTGDLRF. CDR3 in DNA: TGCGCCAGCAGCCACACAGGGGACCTTCGCTTC.

This sequence joins TRBV11-2 and TRBJ2-2, with TRBD2 identical over 13 bases. Trimming cost V 4 bases and J 5 bases; bases outside gene matches: 4. This CDR3 spans 16 amino acids. The germline gives CDR1 SGHAT, CDR2 FQNNGV. The DNA for the CDR3 is TGTGCCAGCAGCTCACGACTAGCGGGAGGAACCGGGGAGCTGTTTTTT. Translation gives CASSSRLAGGTGELFF.

The genes are TRBV7-7 and TRBJ2-7, with D possibly matching TRBD1 (6 bases). CDR3 length equals 14 residues. Trimming stripped 5 bases from V and 0 bases from J, with 11 bases between. The germline V gene has CDR1 SSHAT and CDR2 FNYEAQ (reference sequence). In nucleotides, the CDR3 is TGTGCCAGCAGCGAATCACAGGGCTCCTACGAGCAGTACTTC. This encodes CASSESQGSYEQYF.

This chain connects TRBV7-2 to TRBJ2-5, with D unclear. With 5 bases removed from V and 7 bases from J, the gap between germline ends came to 14 bases. Germline V gene lookup returns CDR1 SGHTA and CDR2 FQGNSA. CDR3 length equals 13 residues. The CDR3 loop reads CASSPERLVTQYF. The CDR3 region has the DNA TGTGCCAGCAGCCCCGAACGATTAGTGACCCAGTACTTC.

The V call is TRBV9, the J call TRBJ1-3, with D perhaps matching TRBD1 (6 bases). Germline-derived CDR1 and CDR2 are SGDLS and YYNGEE. Trimming took 0 bases from V and 2 from J, leaving 6 bases between them. This CDR3 region has 14 residues. CDR3 coding DNA: TGTGCCAGCAGCGTAGACAGGGCTGGAAACACCATATATTTT. This sequence encodes CASSVDRAGNTIYF.

The J gene is TRBJ2-7, the V gene TRBV5-1, with 7 positions matching TRBD2. The V and J ends lost 0 bases and 2 bases, in that order; junction bases with no gene match: 5. Germline CDR1 reads SGHRS; CDR2 reads YFSETQ. CDR3 size: 15 residues. The CDR3 is CASSLEAGGTYEQYF. The CDR3 DNA is TGCGCCAGCAGCTTGGAGGCCGGGGGGACCTACGAGCAGTACTTC.

The genes are TRBV2 and TRBJ2-1; 12 bases map to TRBD2. CDR3 size: 15 residues. CDR1 and CDR2 (germline): SNHLY, FYNNEI. V shed 6 bases, J shed 8 bases, and the junction held 8 bases outside the gene matches. The CDR3 is CASRFGLAGSDEQFF. As DNA, the CDR3 is TGTGCCAGCAGATTTGGACTAGCGGGAAGTGATGAGCAGTTCTTC.

J is TRBJ2-5 and V is TRBV6-1; 7 bases are a match to TRBD2. V lost 8 bases and J lost 5; bases outside the gene matches: 8. The CDR3 has 13 amino acids. Germline V CDR1 and CDR2: MNHNS, SASEGT. CDR3 DNA: TGTGCCAGCGGGGGGGGGTTGCAGGAGACCCAGTACTTC. Translated, it gives CASGGGLQETQYF.

The V call is TRBV29-1, the J call TRBJ1-2; no definite D call. Trimming removed 5 bases from V and 10 bases from J, with 11 bases in between. CDR1 and CDR2 (germline): SQVTM, ANQGSEA. The CDR3 extends over 10 amino acids. CDR3 coding DNA: TGCAGCGTTTCAGGCGTGTTCTACACCTTC. It translates to CSVSGVFYTF.

The V call is TRBV15, the J call TRBJ2-4; possible D gene TRBD2, 5 bases. With 0 bases removed from V and 0 bases from J, the gap between germline ends came to 18 bases. This CDR3 region has 19 residues. The germline gives CDR1 LNHNV, CDR2 YYDKDF (reference sequence). CDR3 residues: CATSRDRGSDQLAKNIQYF. The CDR3 DNA sequence: TGTGCCACCAGCAGAGATCGAGGGAGCGATCAACTAGCCAAAAACATTCAGTACTTC.

The genes are TRBV7-2 and TRBJ2-7; 8 nucleotides align to TRBD2. Germline loops: CDR1 SGHTA, CDR2 FQGNSA. The CDR3 extends over 15 amino acids. J gave up 2 bases and V 3 bases, and 6 bases lay outside the gene matches. In nucleotides, the CDR3 is TGTGCCAGCAGCTTCTTAGCGGGGTTCGCCTACGAGCAGTACTTC. This sequence encodes CASSFLAGFAYEQYF.

The V and J genes are TRBV9 and TRBJ2-2, with 14 bases identical to TRBD2. Germline CDR1 and CDR2: SGDLS and YYNGEE. CDR3 size: 16 residues. Trimming at V came to 3 bases and at J to 5 bases, leaving 3 bases not matched to a gene. This CDR3 is CASSATSGRGTGELFF. Here the CDR3 DNA reads TGTGCCAGCAGCGCGACTAGCGGGAGGGGAACCGGGGAGCTGTTTTTT.

The chain joins TRBV19 to TRBJ1-5; D ambiguous. Germline V gene data show CDR1 as LNHDA and CDR2 as SQIVND (reference sequence). CDR3 length: 19 residues. The V gene lost 4 bases and the J gene lost 0 bases, with 22 bases spanning the gap. CDR3 protein: CASSTMEAARRYSNQPQHF. CDR3 bases: TGTGCCAGTAGTACTATGGAGGCAGCCCGAAGGTATAGCAATCAGCCCCAGCATTTT.

The chain carries TRBV10-3 and TRBJ2-1, with TRBD2 identical over 10 bases. With V trimmed by 1 base and J by 7 bases, 7 bases remained unmatched. CDR3 length equals 16 residues. In germline, CDR1 is ENHRY, CDR2 SYGVKD. The CDR3 is CAISEFASGRLNEQFF. For the CDR3, the DNA is TGTGCCATCAGTGAGTTTGCTAGCGGGAGACTAAATGAGCAGTTCTTC.

The V call is TRBV30, the J call TRBJ2-7; 7 nucleotides match TRBD2. Germline-derived CDR1 and CDR2 are GTSNPN and SVGIG (reference sequence). The CDR3 is made up of 11 amino acids. Trimming took 5 bases from V and 4 from J; bases not matched to a gene: 2. This CDR3 reads CAWGEGYEQYF. The CDR3 nucleotides read TGTGCCTGGGGGGAGGGGTACGAGCAGTACTTC.

The chain couples TRBV4-1 to TRBJ2-7, with D maybe TRBD2 (7 bases). The CDR3 is 17 amino acids. Trimming shortened V by 1 base and J by 1 base, and 17 bases separated the two germline ends. Germline CDR1 MGHRA, CDR2 YSYEKL. The CDR3 here is CASSQARGGGRSYEQYF. CDR3 sequence (DNA): TGCGCCAGCAGCCAAGCCCGGGGCGGGGGCCGGTCCTACGAGCAGTACTTC.

This clone was observed a few times. The genes are TRBV25-1 and TRBJ2-7; TRBD2 matches at 7 bases. Germline assignment: CDR1 MGHDK and CDR2 SYGVNS. Trimming took 8 bases from V and 0 from J; bases not matched to a gene: 7. The CDR3 consists of 14 residues. CDR3 sequence reads: CASETSAISYEQYF. CDR3 nucleotide sequence: TGTGCCAGCGAAACTAGCGCAATCTCCTACGAGCAGTACTTC.

The V and J genes are TRBV5-6 and TRBJ2-7, with 7 positions matching TRBD1. From germline, CDR1 is SGHDT and CDR2 YYEEEE. This CDR3 comprises 15 residues. V lost 4 bases and J lost 5; bases outside the gene matches: 12. The CDR3 loop reads CASSTKRDRGDEQYF. In DNA, the CDR3 is TGTGCCAGCAGCACGAAACGGGACAGAGGCGACGAGCAGTACTTC.

CDR3 DNA: TGTGCCAGCAGGGGACAGGTAGATACGCAGTATTTT. Translation gives CASRGQVDTQYF. The chain recombines TRBV2 with TRBJ2-3, with TRBD1 matching over 8 bases. The CDR3 is 12 residues long. The V gene end was trimmed by 6 bases and the J gene end by 5 bases; junction bases not matched to a gene: 1. CDR1 and CDR2 from the germline V gene are SNHLY and FYNNEI.

The sample holds a few counts of this clone. The chain recombines TRBV5-1 with TRBJ1-5; maybe TRBD1 (6 bases). CDR3 length: 15 amino acids. Germline CDR1 and CDR2: SGHRS and YFSETQ. V lost 0 bases to trimming and J lost 7 bases, with 14 bases between them. The CDR3 DNA reads as TGCGCCAGCAGCTTGGGGGGACAAGGAATGCAGCCCCAGCATTTT. Translating gives CASSLGGQGMQPQHF.

In this sample, this clone turned up a few times. The same CDR3 can be traced to other DNA sequences in this sample. V gene TRBV6-5 combines with J gene TRBJ1-2, with D possibly being TRBD1 (6 bases). CDR3 length: 11 residues. Trimming pared 5 bases from V and 7 bases from J, leaving 8 bases between. The V gene's germline CDR1 is MNHEY and CDR2 SVGAGI. CDR3 sequence reads: CASSPGAGYTF. The CDR3 nucleotides are TGTGCCAGCAGTCCAGGGGCTGGCTACACCTTC.

The chain has TRBV19 and TRBJ2-2; D is uncertain. CDR1 is LNHDA, CDR2 SQIVND, per germline (reference sequence). The CDR3 consists of 12 residues. V lost 3 bases and J 4 bases, leaving 3 bases between the germline ends. For the CDR3, the DNA is TGTGCCAGTAGTATCCTCACCGGGGAGCTGTTTTTT. Translating it yields CASSILTGELFF.

The chain employs TRBV25-1 and TRBJ1-1, with 9 bases that match TRBD1. The J segment lost 6 bases and the V segment lost 2 bases, leaving 7 bases of the junction unmatched. The CDR3 runs 15 residues. The germline gives CDR1 MGHDK, CDR2 SYGVNS. The CDR3 loop is CASSETTGGFPEAFF. The CDR3 DNA reads TGTGCCAGCAGTGAAACTACAGGGGGCTTTCCTGAAGCTTTCTTT.

The rearrangement uses TRBV7-9 and TRBJ1-1; perhaps TRBD1 as D (5 bases). Trimming removed 1 base at V and 2 bases at J, with 17 bases between. The germline gives CDR1 SEHNR, CDR2 FQNEAQ (reference sequence). The length of the CDR3 is 17 residues. The CDR3 reads CASSLVARRDSNTEAFF. Here the CDR3 DNA reads TGTGCCAGCAGCTTAGTTGCTCGCCGGGACTCAAACACTGAAGCTTTCTTT.

The rearrangement links TRBV7-2 to TRBJ2-7, with a possible D match to TRBD1 (5 bases). Between the trimmed V and J ends, which lost 5 bases and 3 bases, there was a span of 8 bases. CDR1 and CDR2 (germline): SGHTA, FQGNSA. CDR3 length equals 12 residues. CDR3: CASSHGHYEQYF. The CDR3 DNA follows: TGTGCCAGCAGCCATGGACACTACGAGCAGTACTTC.

The chain joins TRBV19 to TRBJ1-3, with D uncertain. V shed 0 bases and J shed 1 base, with 13 bases lying between them. The germline CDR1 and CDR2 sequences are LNHDA and SQIVND (reference sequence). The CDR3 sequence is 17 residues long. Here the CDR3 reads CASSIDLGSLSGNTIYF. The CDR3 nucleotides are TGTGCCAGTAGTATAGATCTCGGGAGTCTGTCTGGAAACACCATATATTTT.

As concerns this clone: The same CDR3 is also encoded by other DNA sequences in this sample. This chain joins TRBV18 and TRBJ1-5, with D maybe TRBD1 (5 bases). Germline values: CDR1 KGHSH, CDR2 LQKENI. The V gene lost 6 bases and the J gene lost 3 bases, with 12 bases spanning the gap. The CDR3 contains 14 residues. The CDR3 DNA reads TGTGCCAGCTCCCCTAGACAGAACAATCAGCCCCAGCATTTT. Protein product: CASSPRQNNQPQHF.

This clone was detected once. The chain employs TRBV7-9 and TRBJ2-3, with 12 positions matching TRBD2. The length of the CDR3 is 15 residues. Germline V gene lookup returns CDR1 SEHNR and CDR2 FQNEAQ (reference sequence). Trimming removed 3 bases from V and 4 bases from J; junction bases left unmatched: 2. The CDR3 DNA reads as TGTGCCAGCAGCTTTCCTAGCGGGAGGGCAGATACGCAGTATTTT. It encodes CASSFPSGRADTQYF.

This sequence joins TRBV7-2 and TRBJ2-7, with D possibly being TRBD2 (6 bases). The CDR3 is 15 residues long. Germline V gene data show CDR1 as SGHTA and CDR2 as FQGNSA. Trimming left V 5 bases short and J 3 bases short, with 17 bases between. Here the CDR3 reads CASSLEGGRYYEQYF. For the CDR3, the DNA is TGTGCCAGCAGCCTGGAGGGCGGTCGTTACTACGAGCAGTACTTC.